The clone carrying this TCR beta chain was counted a single time. Its antigen is not identified. These data are taken from a study of T cell responses to AZD1222 COVID-19 vaccine. Study conclusions and caveats: In all cases, repertoires were sampled only after the peak T cell response. Close to half of spike-specific TCRs reportedly recognize unmutated variant regions.

Some clones are missing from TCRdb's copy, which holds only in-frame ones; the method was immunoSEQ multiplex PCR. The sample consists of 70,000 to 90,000 clones, approximately 85% of them appearing once. Sequenced here: peripheral blood, sampled 28 days after the second AZD1222 dose. This TCR was recovered from an adult who received the AZD1222 COVID-19 vaccine.

Written as DNA, the CDR3 is TGTGCCAGTAATCTGAACACTGAAGCTTTCTTT. The encoded protein is CASNLNTEAFF. V is TRBV12-3 or TRBV12-4 and J is TRBJ1-1; D remains ambiguous. CDR3 length equals 11 residues. The V gene lost 9 bases and the J gene lost 0 bases, with 5 bases spanning the gap.